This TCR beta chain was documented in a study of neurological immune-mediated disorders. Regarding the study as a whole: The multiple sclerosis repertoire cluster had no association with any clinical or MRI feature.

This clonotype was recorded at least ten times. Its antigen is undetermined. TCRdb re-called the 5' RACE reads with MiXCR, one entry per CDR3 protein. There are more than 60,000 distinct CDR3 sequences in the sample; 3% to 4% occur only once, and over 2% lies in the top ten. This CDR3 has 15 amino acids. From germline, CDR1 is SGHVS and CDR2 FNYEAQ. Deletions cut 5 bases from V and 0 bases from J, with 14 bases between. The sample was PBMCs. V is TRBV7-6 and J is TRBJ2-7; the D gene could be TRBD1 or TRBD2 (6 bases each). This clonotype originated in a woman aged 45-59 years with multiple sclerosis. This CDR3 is CASSRGGLVSYEQYF. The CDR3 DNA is TGTGCCAGCAGCAGAGGGGGGCTCGTCTCCTACGAGCAGTACTTC. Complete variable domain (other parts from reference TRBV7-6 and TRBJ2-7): GAGVSQSPRYKVTKRGQDVALRCDPISGHVSLYWYRQALGQGPEFLTYFNYEAQQDKSGLPNDRFSAERPEGSISTLTIQRTEQRDSAMYRCASSRGGLVSYEQYFGPGTRLTVT.